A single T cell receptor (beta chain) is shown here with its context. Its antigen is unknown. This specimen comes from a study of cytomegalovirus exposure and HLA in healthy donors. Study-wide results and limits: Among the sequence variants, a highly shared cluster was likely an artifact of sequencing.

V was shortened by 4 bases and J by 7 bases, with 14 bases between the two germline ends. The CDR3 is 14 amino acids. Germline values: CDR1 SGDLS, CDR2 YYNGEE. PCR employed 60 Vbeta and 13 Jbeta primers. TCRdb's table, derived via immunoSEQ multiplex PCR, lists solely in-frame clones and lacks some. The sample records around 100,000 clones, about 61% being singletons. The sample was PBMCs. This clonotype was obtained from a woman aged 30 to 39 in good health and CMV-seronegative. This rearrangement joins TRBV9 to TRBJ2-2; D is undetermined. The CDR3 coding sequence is TGTGCCAGCAGCCTCGACTTCTCGGGCGGGGAGCTGTTTTTT. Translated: CASSLDFSGGELFF.